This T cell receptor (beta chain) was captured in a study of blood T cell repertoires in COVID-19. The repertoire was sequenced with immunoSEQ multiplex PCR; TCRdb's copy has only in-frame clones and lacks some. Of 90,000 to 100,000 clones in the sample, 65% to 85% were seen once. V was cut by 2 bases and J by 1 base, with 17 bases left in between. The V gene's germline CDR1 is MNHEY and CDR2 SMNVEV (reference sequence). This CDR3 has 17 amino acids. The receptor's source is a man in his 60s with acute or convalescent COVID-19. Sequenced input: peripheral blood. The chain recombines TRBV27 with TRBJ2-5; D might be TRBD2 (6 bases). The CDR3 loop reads CASSLNRPGLFQETQYF. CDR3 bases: TGTGCCAGCAGTTTAAATCGTCCGGGACTGTTCCAAGAGACCCAGTACTTC.